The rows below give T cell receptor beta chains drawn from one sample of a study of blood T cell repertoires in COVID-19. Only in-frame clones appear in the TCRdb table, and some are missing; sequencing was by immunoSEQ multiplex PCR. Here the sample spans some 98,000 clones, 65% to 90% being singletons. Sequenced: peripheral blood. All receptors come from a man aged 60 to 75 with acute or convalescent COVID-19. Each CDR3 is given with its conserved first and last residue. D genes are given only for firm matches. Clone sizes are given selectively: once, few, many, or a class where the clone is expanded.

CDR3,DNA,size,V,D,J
CASSLDLNTEAFF,TGTGCCAGCAGTTTAGACTTGAACACTGAAGCTTTCTTT,-,TRBV12-3/TRBV12-4,-,TRBJ1-1
CASSPRVDEQFF,TGTGCCAGCAGCCCACGGGTGGATGAGCAGTTCTTC,-,TRBV13,-,TRBJ2-1
CASSLGAGGPSTGELFF,TGTGCCAGCAGCTTAGGTGCGGGGGGGCCGTCCACCGGGGAGCTGTTTTTT,-,TRBV7-2,TRBD2,TRBJ2-2
CASSFNRGAGYYGYTF,TGTGCCAGCAGTTTCAACAGGGGCGCAGGATACTATGGCTACACCTTC,once,TRBV28,TRBD1,TRBJ1-2
CATYSGTAGNTIYF,TGTGCCACCTATTCCGGGACAGCTGGAAACACCATATATTTT,-,TRBV10-3,TRBD1,TRBJ1-3
CASSLAVTVGVVGYTF,TGTGCCAGCAGCTTGGCGGTTACAGTAGGGGTTGTCGGCTACACCTTC,-,TRBV5-4,-,TRBJ1-2
CSASWGGNTGELFF,TGCAGTGCTAGTTGGGGGGGGAACACCGGGGAGCTGTTTTTT,-,TRBV20-1,TRBD2,TRBJ2-2
CASSLGTVVGELFF,TGCGCCAGCAGCTTGGGGACAGTAGTCGGGGAGCTGTTTTTT,-,TRBV5-1,-,TRBJ2-2
CASSLPPGQSRSPLHF,TGTGCCAGCAGCCTTCCTCCGGGACAAAGCAGATCACCCCTCCACTTT,-,TRBV5-6,-,TRBJ1-6
CASSSTGWGTGELFF,TGTGCCAGCAGCTCAACAGGGTGGGGCACCGGGGAGCTGTTTTTT,few,TRBV5-5,-,TRBJ2-2
CASSLITGTEGMNTEAFF,TGTGCCAGCAGCTTAATCACCGGGACAGAGGGGATGAACACTGAAGCTTTCTTT,few,TRBV7-9,TRBD1,TRBJ1-1
CASSSQGSYEQYF,TGTGCCAGTAGTAGCCAGGGGAGTTACGAGCAGTACTTC,once,TRBV19,-,TRBJ2-7
CASSIEQLGYGYTF,TGTGCCAGTAGTATAGAACAGCTTGGGTATGGCTACACCTTC,once,TRBV19,-,TRBJ1-2
CASSPLGSGNPEQYF,TGTGCCAGCAGTCCCCTGGGTAGCGGGAACCCCGAGCAGTACTTC,-,TRBV27,TRBD2,TRBJ2-7
CASSLLGPGQYNSPLHF,TGTGCCAGCAGCTTACTCGGACCGGGACAATATAATTCACCCCTCCACTTT,-,TRBV7-3,-,TRBJ1-6
CASSHRGETQYF,TGTGCCAGCAGCCACAGGGGGGAGACCCAGTACTTC,-,TRBV12-3/TRBV12-4,TRBD1,TRBJ2-5
CASSGQGSGQPQHF,TGTGCCAGCAGTGGACAGGGTTCGGGGCAGCCCCAGCATTTT,-,TRBV2,TRBD1,TRBJ1-5
CASSSTFAGGSTDTQYF,TGTGCCAGCAGCTCTACGTTTGCGGGGGGAAGCACAGATACGCAGTATTTT,-,TRBV7-2,TRBD2,TRBJ2-3
CASSQTPGNPLSNQPQHF,TGCGCCAGCAGCCAGACTCCAGGGAACCCCTTGAGCAATCAGCCCCAGCATTTT,-,TRBV5-1,-,TRBJ1-5
CASSFDTVRDSPLHF,TGCGCCAGCAGCTTTGATACCGTGAGGGATTCACCCCTCCACTTT,-,TRBV5-1,-,TRBJ1-6
CATQGGINEKLFF,TGTGCCACCCAGGGGGGCATCAATGAAAAACTGTTTTTT,-,TRBV18,TRBD1,TRBJ1-4
CASSPAGGNSYEQYF,TGCGCCAGCAGCCCAGCGGGGGGGAACTCCTACGAGCAGTACTTC,-,TRBV5-1,TRBD2,TRBJ2-7
CASGLTTGTIGELFF,TGTGCCAGCGGTCTTACGACAGGAACCATCGGGGAGCTGTTTTTT,-,TRBV11-2,-,TRBJ2-2
CASSPQGYNTEAFF,TGTGCCAGCTCACCTCAGGGGTATAACACTGAAGCTTTCTTT,-,TRBV18,-,TRBJ1-1
CASSYGQGASGNTIYF,TGTGCCAGCAGTTACGGACAGGGGGCGAGTGGAAACACCATATATTTT,few,TRBV6-6,TRBD1,TRBJ1-3
CASSSRGTGNTIYF,TGTGCCAGCAGCTCCAGGGGGACTGGAAACACCATATATTTT,-,TRBV7-9,TRBD1,TRBJ1-3
CASTQAGELFF,TGTGCCAGCACCCAGGCCGGGGAGCTGTTTTTT,few,TRBV12-3/TRBV12-4,-,TRBJ2-2
CASSLWGLAMDTQYF,TGTGCCAGCAGCTTATGGGGACTAGCGATGGATACGCAGTATTTT,-,TRBV11-2,TRBD2,TRBJ2-3
CASSPTDRAWEQFF,TGTGCCAGCAGCCCTACGGACAGGGCGTGGGAGCAGTTCTTC,-,TRBV9,TRBD1,TRBJ2-1
CASSLVSGGAEAFF,TGTGCCAGCAGCTTAGTTAGTGGGGGCGCTGAAGCTTTCTTT,-,TRBV7-9,-,TRBJ1-1
CASSQDRRYEQYF,TGTGCCAGCAGCCAAGACAGGAGATACGAGCAGTACTTC,-,TRBV16,-,TRBJ2-7
CADRDRRTYEQYF,TGCGCAGATCGGGACAGGCGTACCTACGAGCAGTACTTC,-,TRBV10-1,TRBD1,TRBJ2-7
CASTQRTHLYGYTF,TGTGCCAGTACCCAGCGGACCCACCTCTATGGCTACACCTTC,-,TRBV19,-,TRBJ1-2
CASSLTGWGEAFF,TGTGCCAGCAGTTTGACAGGGTGGGGTGAAGCTTTCTTT,few,TRBV7-9,TRBD1,TRBJ1-1
CASSLRSFGRDTQYF,TGTGCCAGCAGCTTAAGGTCCTTCGGGAGGGATACGCAGTATTTT,-,TRBV11-2,TRBD2,TRBJ2-3
CASSFMESQPQHF,TGTGCCAGCAGTTTCATGGAGAGTCAGCCCCAGCATTTT,-,TRBV12-3/TRBV12-4,-,TRBJ1-5
CATSDAQGRGYNEQFF,TGTGCCACCAGTGATGCACAGGGGCGCGGGTACAATGAGCAGTTCTTC,-,TRBV24-1,TRBD1,TRBJ2-1
CASSLVLSNGQPQHF,TGTGCCAGCAGTTTAGTACTGTCCAACGGTCAGCCCCAGCATTTT,-,TRBV28,-,TRBJ1-5
CASSLAGAGRNTEAFF,TGTGCCAGCAGCTTAGCGGGTGCGGGGCGGAACACTGAAGCTTTCTTT,once,TRBV7-9,-,TRBJ1-1
CAWSVQGNQPQHF,TGTGCCTGGAGTGTACAGGGCAATCAGCCCCAGCATTTT,once,TRBV30,-,TRBJ1-5
CASSQRDNSYEQYF,TGTGCCAGCAGCCAAAGGGACAACTCCTACGAGCAGTACTTC,once,TRBV5-5,-,TRBJ2-7
CASSPGGLNYNEQFF,TGTGCCAGCAGCCCCGGAGGCCTAAACTACAATGAGCAGTTCTTC,-,TRBV28,-,TRBJ2-1
CASRAGGEQFF,TGTGCCAGCAGGGCCGGGGGAGAGCAGTTCTTC,-,TRBV6-6,-,TRBJ2-1
CASSPRGPNQPQHF,TGTGCCAGCAGCCCCAGGGGGCCCAATCAGCCCCAGCATTTT,once,TRBV4-2,TRBD1,TRBJ1-5
CASSSLFQTTEVYGYTF,TGTGCCAGCTCATCACTCTTCCAGACCACGGAGGTTTATGGCTACACCTTC,-,TRBV18,-,TRBJ1-2
CSVTGQGSQGYTF,TGCAGCGTTACGGGACAGGGATCACAGGGCTACACCTTC,-,TRBV29-1,TRBD1,TRBJ1-2
CSARVYTEAFF,TGCAGTGCTCGGGTTTACACTGAAGCTTTCTTT,-,TRBV20-1,-,TRBJ1-1
CASSVAAGIPDTQYF,TGTGCCAGCAGCGTAGCTGCGGGGATCCCAGATACGCAGTATTTT,-,TRBV9,-,TRBJ2-3
CASTPWQGAHGYTF,TGTGCCAGTACCCCATGGCAGGGGGCGCACGGCTACACCTTC,-,TRBV19,TRBD1,TRBJ1-2
CSVGWRGDSTDTQYF,TGCAGCGTGGGATGGCGGGGGGACAGCACAGATACGCAGTATTTT,-,TRBV29-1,TRBD2,TRBJ2-3
CASSFSAGGPYEQYF,TGTGCCAGCAGTTTCTCGGCAGGGGGGCCCTACGAGCAGTACTTC,-,TRBV6-5,-,TRBJ2-7